A single sample gave rise to the 14 T cell receptor beta chains below, sequenced in a study of PD-L1 blockade in urothelial cancer. Time point specified: pretreatment peripheral blood. The method was immunoSEQ multiplex PCR; TCRdb's version includes in-frame clones alone and lacks a portion of them. This sample has around 70,000 clones; 84% occur once, and the top ten carry around a tenth. The sample was PBMCs, taken around atezolizumab (anti-PD-L1) treatment. The receptors were sampled from a woman in her seventies with urothelial cancer.

This chain connects TRBV5-1 to TRBJ1-4; the D gene is possibly TRBD1 (6 bases). The CDR3 loop spans 16 amino acids. The germline V gene has CDR1 SGHRS and CDR2 YFSETQ. V lost 5 bases and J 0 bases, leaving 14 bases between the germline ends. Here the CDR3 reads CASRLTGSATNEKLFF. The DNA for the CDR3 is TGCGCCAGCAGACTCACAGGGAGTGCAACTAATGAAAAACTGTTTTTT.

The CDR3 nucleotides are TGTGCCACCTCGGACAGGGGCTCTTCTAACTATGGCTACACCTTC. Translation gives CATSDRGSSNYGYTF. This chain uses TRBV10-3 with TRBJ1-2; 9 nucleotides match TRBD1. With 10 bases clipped from V and 0 bases from J, the junction kept 9 bases outside the gene matches. Looked up from germline, CDR1 is ENHRY and CDR2 is SYGVKD. The CDR3 runs 15 residues.

The chain employs TRBV7-8 and TRBJ1-2; D possibly corresponds to TRBD1 (5 bases). V was cut by 5 bases and J by 2 bases, with 12 bases left in between. This CDR3 region has 14 residues. Germline values: CDR1 SGHVS, CDR2 FQNEAQ. DNA for the CDR3: TGTGCCAGCAGCCCTAGGGGTCCGAACTATGGCTACACCTTC. Translation: CASSPRGPNYGYTF.

The chain joins TRBV5-1 to TRBJ1-2; TRBD1 matches 11 bases. The CDR3 is 15 amino acids. V shed 2 bases and J 3 bases; nucleotides not matched to a gene: 3. CDR1 is SGHRS, CDR2 YFSETQ, per germline. The CDR3 nucleotides are TGCGCCAGCAGCTTAGGACAGGGGGCTTACTATGGCTACACCTTC. Translation: CASSLGQGAYYGYTF. Looking up the rest from reference TRBV5-1 and TRBJ1-2 gives the full variable domain: KAGVTQTPRYLIKTRGQQVTLSCSPISGHRSVSWYQQTPGQGLQFLFEYFSETQRNKGNFPGRFSGRQFSNSRSEMNVSTLELGDSALYLCASSLGQGAYYGYTFGSGTRLTVV.

This chain joins TRBV7-2 and TRBJ2-7; 9 positions agree with TRBD1. The germline gives CDR1 SGHTA, CDR2 FQGNSA. J was trimmed by 3 bases and V by 5 bases; bases with no gene match: 8. This CDR3 has 15 amino acids. CDR3 protein: CASSLRPGQGYEQYF. CDR3 bases: TGTGCCAGCAGCCTCAGACCGGGACAGGGCTACGAGCAGTACTTC. Full variable domain (remainder filled in from reference TRBV7-2 and TRBJ2-7): GAGVSQSPSNKVTEKGKDVELRCDPISGHTALYWYRQSLGQGLEFLIYFQGNSAPDKSGLPSDRFSAERTGGSVSTLTIQRTQQEDSAVYLCASSLRPGQGYEQYFGPGTRLTVT.

The rearrangement joins TRBV28 to TRBJ2-5, with 7 bases lining up with TRBD1. The CDR3 spans 13 residues. J was trimmed by 5 bases and V by 5 bases; bases with no gene match: 5. Germline V CDR1 and CDR2: MDHEN, SYDVKM. CDR3 loop: CASSRQGGETQYF. The CDR3 DNA follows: TGTGCCAGCAGTCGACAGGGTGGGGAGACCCAGTACTTC. Using reference TRBV28 and TRBJ2-5 for the parts outside the CDR3, the full variable domain is DVKVTQSSRYLVKRTGEKVFLECVQDMDHENMFWYRQDPGLGLRLIYFSYDVKMKEKGDIPEGYSVSREKKERFSLILESASTNQTSMYLCASSRQGGETQYFGPGTRLLVL.

This chain connects TRBV6-5 to TRBJ1-5; 11 bases align to TRBD1. This CDR3 is built from 15 residues. Germline V gives CDR1 MNHEY, CDR2 SVGAGI. Trimming removed 5 bases from V and 6 bases from J; junction bases left unmatched: 6. The chain's CDR3 is CASSRTGGAGQPQHF. CDR3 DNA sequence: TGTGCCAGCAGTCGGACAGGGGGCGCCGGTCAGCCCCAGCATTTT.

The chain uses TRBV9 and TRBJ2-3; 8 bases agree with TRBD2. The germline gives CDR1 SGDLS, CDR2 YYNGEE. After removal of 0 bases from V and 4 bases from J, the junction contained 1 base not matched to a gene. CDR3 length equals 14 residues. In nucleotides, the CDR3 is TGTGCCAGCAGCGTAGACGGGGGGGCAGATACGCAGTATTTT. It codes for CASSVDGGADTQYF.

The chain links TRBV30 to TRBJ2-1; D is ambiguous. CDR1 and CDR2 (germline): GTSNPN, SVGIG (reference sequence). Trimming cost V 0 bases and J 6 bases, with 9 bases left between them. This CDR3 contains 13 residues. For the CDR3, the DNA is TGTGCCTGGAGTGTAGGCACAGTCAATGAGCAGTTCTTC. This codes for CAWSVGTVNEQFF.

In DNA, the CDR3 is TGTGCCAGCAGTGAAAGGGGCCCCTACAATGAGCAGTTCTTC. This gives the protein CASSERGPYNEQFF. The rearrangement links TRBV2 to TRBJ2-1, with a possible D match to TRBD1 (5 bases). From germline, CDR1 is SNHLY and CDR2 FYNNEI. This CDR3 comprises 14 residues. V lost 2 bases to trimming and J lost 2 bases, with 7 bases between them.

This clone was observed a few times. The CDR3 DNA is TGCGCCAGCAGCCAGGAAGGGCAGGGAGGGCGCGAGCAGTACTTC. It codes for CASSQEGQGGREQYF. The rearrangement uses TRBV4-1 and TRBJ2-7; 7 bases are a match to TRBD2. Germline loops: CDR1 MGHRA, CDR2 YSYEKL. The V and J ends lost 3 bases and 6 bases, in that order; junction bases with no gene match: 11. The CDR3 has 15 residues.

The chain recombines TRBV4-3 with TRBJ1-2; 9 bases line up with TRBD1. With V trimmed by 3 bases and J by 4 bases, 6 bases remained unmatched. Germline V gene lookup returns CDR1 LGHNA and CDR2 YSLEER. CDR3 length equals 15 residues. The CDR3 spells CASSQTGGGGYGYTF. CDR3 nucleotides: TGCGCCAGCAGCCAGACAGGGGGTGGGGGCTATGGCTACACCTTC.

The chain uses TRBV5-1 and TRBJ2-3; 8 bases fit TRBD2. Germline values: CDR1 SGHRS, CDR2 YFSETQ. The CDR3 contains 15 residues. Trimming at V came to 0 bases and at J to 4 bases, leaving 4 bases not matched to a gene. Here the CDR3 reads CASSLAGGAPDTQYF. For the CDR3, the DNA is TGCGCCAGCAGCTTGGCCGGGGGGGCGCCAGATACGCAGTATTTT.

The gene calls are TRBV18 and TRBJ2-7; 9 bases align to TRBD1. The CDR3 is 15 residues long. V shed 5 bases and J 1 base; nucleotides not matched to a gene: 6. The germline CDR1 and CDR2 sequences are KGHSH and LQKENI. Here the CDR3 reads CASSTSGTGSYEQYF. As DNA, the CDR3 is TGTGCCAGCTCAACCTCCGGGACAGGGTCCTACGAGCAGTACTTC.